This T cell receptor (beta chain) originates from a study of T cells in Graves' hyperthyroidism and ophthalmopathy (dated by TCRdb to the late 2010s). Study-wide context: Peripheral blood samples were taken at initial diagnosis, before any treatment was given. A discovery cohort of approximately 100 patients, 43 with Graves' ophthalmopathy and approximately 57 with stable Graves' hyperthyroidism, was used to find distinguishing TCR V-J signatures. Whether ophthalmopathy could be predicted prospectively was tested in an independent validation cohort made up of under 20 hyperthyroidism patients plus 17 patients who later progressed to ophthalmopathy. The 100 or so discovery patients were randomly split 7:3 into training and test sets. The study also compared thyroid tissue and blood T-cell repertoires from roughly six Graves' hyperthyroidism patients. After sampling, hyperthyroidism patients received methimazole starting at 30 mg daily, and ophthalmopathy patients received high-dose intravenous methylprednisolone. The paper reports TCR Vbeta CDR3 sequencing of 140 or so peripheral blood samples: fewer than 50 ophthalmopathy, some 80 hyperthyroidism and around 17 progressor patients.

The TCR beta CDR3 regions were amplified from the RNA transcripts. For the first round of RT-PCR on the TCR CDR3, the HTBI primer set was used together with the Qiagen OneStep RT-PCR kit. A second multiplex PCR round built the libraries, followed by size selection and purification. The libraries were sequenced on an Illumina HiSeq2000 using paired-end 100 bp reads. From the authors' description of their analysis: SOAPnuke was used to process the raw data, removing reads that contained adapters or uncalled bases, had a mean Phred below 15, or lacked an exact match to the constant primer or identifier. COPE v1.2.5 was used to merge high-quality paired reads, and clonotypes were defined as unique nucleotide sequences. MiTCR v1.1 was used to align clonotypes to the IMGT TRBV, TRBD and TRBJ reference segments. Analysis was restricted to V-J combinations with a frequency above 0.0001, which covered 99% to 99.2% of repertoires. The TCS score was defined as F50 (clonal expansion) divided by E x V (chaos), with BLOSUM62-based TCRdist calculated between CDR3 peptides within each V-J. Welch's t-statistics and random forest reduced some 510 V-J features to about 12, which were used in a naive Bayes classifier (R e1071). TCRdb reworked the public reads: Q25 trimming with fastp, MiXCR clone assembly, productive beta chains retained. Rows with a matching CDR3 protein are joined into one entry that keeps the most common DNA and genes. The V and J calls and clone size come from TCRdb's table, not from the authors' own analysis. The sample data list hundreds of thousands of distinct CDR3 sequences, and around 15% of these were observed just once. The biggest ten clones account for roughly 10% of the sample.

Graves' hyperthyroidism was defined as stable when no progression to ophthalmopathy occurred over 18 months of follow-up. Hyperthyroidism patients were newly diagnosed, had a disease duration of under 2 months, and were aged 18 to 65 years. Any patient with an uncontrolled infection, another autoimmune disease, pregnancy or lactation was excluded. Diagnoses were based on clinical symptoms, serum thyroxine and TRAb, thyroid ultrasound and orbital computed tomography. PBMCs were separated from about 10 ml of fresh peripheral blood using Ficoll-Paque density gradient centrifugation. Trizol reagent was used to extract total RNA, and RNA quality was then checked on an Agilent 2100 Bioanalyzer. On the study overall, not on this receptor specifically: During validation, the model predicted progression to ophthalmopathy a median of around 7 months ahead of onset, with around 71% sensitivity and 72% to 80% specificity. Sample size was not statistically predetermined, and blinding of investigators to group allocation was not performed. Ophthalmopathy was separated from stable hyperthyroidism by a 13 V-J signature model, with about 86% sensitivity and approximately 81% specificity obtained in cross-validation and 80%/75% obtained in testing. Most expanded thyroid clonotypes (frequency above 0.001) were also detected in blood, a finding suggesting that blood repertoires may reflect thyroid immune responses.

V is cut back by 7 bases and J by 7 bases, with 8 bases in the junction unmatched. From the cysteine up to the phenylalanine, the CDR3 has a length of 13 residues. Only the CDR3 portion is preserved as DNA: 39 bases, with reading frame beginning at the first base. As encoded in the germline V gene, CDR1 is SGHAT while CDR2 is FQNNGV. Details on this clonotype: Its target antigen remains unknown. There are no base qualities to consult, and no much larger clone falls within one base.

Sequencing was done on a sample of blood. This clonotype originated in a woman younger than 30 with Graves' hyperthyroidism. The chain joins TRBV11-2 to TRBJ2-7; 9 central nucleotides agree with TRBD1. CDR3 protein: CASTTTGGGEQYF. The bases are TGTGCCAGCACCACAACAGGGGGCGGAGAGCAGTACTTC.